The clone carrying this TCR beta chain has a handful of counts. Its target is not known. The assay was immunoSEQ multiplex PCR, and TCRdb's table has in-frame clones only and misses some. The sample lists under 140,000 clones; about 94% were seen once. The sample comes from a study of T cell responses to AZD1222 COVID-19 vaccine. General observations from the study: The study reported that nearly half of spike-specific TCRs target unmutated variant regions.

The sequence derives from an adult who received the AZD1222 COVID-19 vaccine. This specimen was peripheral blood, taken 28 days after the second AZD1222 dose.

CDR3 loop: CASSLGPGRGMTDTQYF. The CDR3 DNA sequence: TGCGCCAGCAGCCTAGGGCCGGGACGGGGTATGACAGATACGCAGTATTTT. This chain links TRBV4-1 with TRBJ2-3; D might be TRBD1 or TRBD2, each matching 5 bases. Germline CDR1 is MGHRA and CDR2 is YSYEKL. Trimming took off 4 bases at V and 3 bases at J, with 20 bases between the two ends. The CDR3 has 17 residues.